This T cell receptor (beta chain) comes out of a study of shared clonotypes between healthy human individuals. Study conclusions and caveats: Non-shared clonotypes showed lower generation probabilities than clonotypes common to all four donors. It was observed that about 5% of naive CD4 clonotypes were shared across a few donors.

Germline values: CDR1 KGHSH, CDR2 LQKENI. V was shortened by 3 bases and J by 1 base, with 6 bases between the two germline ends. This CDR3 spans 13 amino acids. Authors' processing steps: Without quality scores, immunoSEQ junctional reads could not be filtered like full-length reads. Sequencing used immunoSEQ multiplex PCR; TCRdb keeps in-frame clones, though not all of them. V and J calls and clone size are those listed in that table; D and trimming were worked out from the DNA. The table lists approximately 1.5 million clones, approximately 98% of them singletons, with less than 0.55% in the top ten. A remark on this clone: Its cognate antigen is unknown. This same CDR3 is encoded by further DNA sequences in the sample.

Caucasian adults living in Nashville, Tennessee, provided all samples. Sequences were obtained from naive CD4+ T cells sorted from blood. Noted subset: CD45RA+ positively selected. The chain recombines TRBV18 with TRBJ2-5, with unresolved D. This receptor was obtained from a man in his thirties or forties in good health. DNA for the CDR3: TGTGCCAGCTCACCTACCCCCCAAGAGACCCAGTACTTC. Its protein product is CASSPTPQETQYF. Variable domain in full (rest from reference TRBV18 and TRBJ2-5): NAGVMQNPRHLVRRRGQEARLRCSPMKGHSHVYWYRQLPEEGLKFMVYLQKENIIDESGMPKERFSAEFPKEGPSILRIQQVVRGDSAAYFCASSPTPQETQYFGPGTRLLVL.